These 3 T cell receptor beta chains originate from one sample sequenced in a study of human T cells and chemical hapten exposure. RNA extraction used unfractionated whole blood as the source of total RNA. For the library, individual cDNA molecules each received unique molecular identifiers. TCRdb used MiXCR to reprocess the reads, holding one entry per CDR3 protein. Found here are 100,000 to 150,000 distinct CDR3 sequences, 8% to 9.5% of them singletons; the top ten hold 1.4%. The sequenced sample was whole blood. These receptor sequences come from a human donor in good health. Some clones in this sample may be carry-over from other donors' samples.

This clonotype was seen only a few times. The CDR3 loop reads CASSPDRAGNTIYF. The CDR3 nucleotides read TGCGCCAGCAGCCCCGACAGGGCTGGAAACACCATATATTTT. The chain uses TRBV5-1 and TRBJ1-3; 7 bases match TRBD1. The CDR3 length is 14 residues. In germline, CDR1 is SGHRS, CDR2 YFSETQ. V shed 4 bases, J shed 2 bases, and the junction held 3 bases outside the gene matches.

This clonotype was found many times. The CDR3 nucleotides are TGTGCTAGTGGTTTGACCTTCTATGGCTACACCTTC. As protein: CASGLTFYGYTF. The chain uses TRBV12-5 and TRBJ1-2; D unclear. The CDR3 is made up of 12 amino acids. V lost 2 bases to trimming and J lost 4 bases, with 5 bases between them. Per germline, CDR1 LGHNT and CDR2 FRNRAP.

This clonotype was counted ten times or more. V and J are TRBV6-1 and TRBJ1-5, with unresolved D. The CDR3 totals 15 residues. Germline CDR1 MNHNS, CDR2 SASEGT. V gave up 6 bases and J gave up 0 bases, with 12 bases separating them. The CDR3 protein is CASRRGGYSNQPQHF. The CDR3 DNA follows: TGTGCCAGCAGAAGAGGAGGATATAGCAATCAGCCCCAGCATTTT.